The 13 T cell receptor beta chains listed next were all sequenced from one sample in a study of regulatory T cells in long-lasting Graves disease. HTBI primers from iRepertoire and Arm-PCR of CDR3 regions yielded the TCR beta libraries. TCRdb reprocessed the multiplex PCR reads with MiXCR, giving one entry per CDR3 protein. The table shows 400,000 to 500,000 distinct CDR3 sequences, with about 22% occurring only once. Noted time point: persistent/refractory GD, antithyroid drugs over 5 years with positive TRAb. Making the TCR library involved RNA that had been extracted from PBMCs. The sequencing here drew on peripheral blood mononuclear cells (PBMCs), taken when the disease was refractory, from a patient treated with antithyroid drugs. The receptors derive from a female donor with Graves disease.

The chain couples TRBV9 to TRBJ2-7, with D possibly matching TRBD2 (6 bases). Germline assignment: CDR1 SGDLS and CDR2 YYNGEE. The length of the CDR3 is 17 residues. Trimming stripped 3 bases from V and 2 bases from J, with 21 bases between. The CDR3: CASSETLGGIGPYEQYF. CDR3 in DNA: TGTGCCAGCAGCGAGACCCTTGGCGGGATTGGCCCCTACGAGCAGTACTTC.

In its sample, this clonotype was seen a few times. This chain links TRBV3-1 with TRBJ1-2; 11 nucleotides agree with TRBD1. The germline CDR1 and CDR2 sequences are LGHDT and YNNKEL (reference sequence). The CDR3 loop spans 15 amino acids. V lost 4 bases, J lost 4 bases, and 5 bases stayed unmatched. CDR3 nucleotides: TGTGCCAGCAGCCCGAGGACAGGGGGCTTCTATGGCTACACCTTC. Amino acid sequence: CASSPRTGGFYGYTF.

The chain links TRBV14 to TRBJ2-7; D uncertain. Trimming took off 7 bases at V and 9 bases at J, with 22 bases between the two ends. CDR1 and CDR2 (germline): SGHDN, FVKESK. The CDR3 has 14 amino acids. The DNA for the CDR3 is TGTGCCAGCACCCAGAATAGAGGCCACCTTGGGCAGTACTTC. Its translation: CASTQNRGHLGQYF.

The rearrangement links TRBV4-3 to TRBJ1-1, with D unclear. Germline values: CDR1 LGHNA, CDR2 YSLEER. The CDR3 covers 16 residues. V was trimmed by 0 bases and J by 7 bases, leaving 18 bases between them. The CDR3 sequence: CASSQDIIRGLGEAFF. CDR3 DNA: TGCGCCAGCAGCCAAGATATCATCCGGGGTCTCGGTGAAGCTTTCTTT.

There are a few counts of this clonotype. This chain connects TRBV20-1 to TRBJ1-2; maybe TRBD1 (6 bases). The CDR3 runs 15 residues. Trimming left V 1 base short and J 4 bases short, with 16 bases between. The germline CDR1 and CDR2 sequences are DFQATT and SNEGSKA (reference sequence). Here the CDR3 reads CSARAGGPSTYGYTF. The CDR3 DNA reads TGCAGTGCTAGAGCTGGGGGCCCCTCCACCTATGGCTACACCTTC.

This clonotype was observed many times. The V call is TRBV6-1, the J call TRBJ1-4; D may be TRBD1 (5 bases). The V and J ends lost 7 bases and 7 bases respectively, with 22 bases between them. The germline gives CDR1 MNHNS, CDR2 SASEGT. This CDR3 is 16 amino acids long. The CDR3 bases are TGTGCCAGCACCTTGGGGCTTACAGTTTATGCTGAAAAACTGTTTTTT. This sequence encodes CASTLGLTVYAEKLFF.

This chain uses TRBV6-2 or TRBV6-3 with TRBJ1-1, with D perhaps TRBD1 (6 bases). Germline V CDR1 and CDR2: MNHEY, SVGEGT. Trimming stripped 5 bases from V and 6 bases from J, with 16 bases between. This CDR3 spans 14 amino acids. CDR3 DNA: TGTGCCAGCAGTGCCGGGACCCCAGGGGCTGAAGCTTTCTTT. As protein: CASSAGTPGAEAFF.

This clonotype showed up just a few times. The V call is TRBV10-3, the J call TRBJ1-3; TRBD1 is a possible D gene (5 bases). The CDR3 sequence is 14 residues long. Germline V CDR1 and CDR2: ENHRY, SYGVKD. V lost 9 bases and J lost 0, with 12 bases in between. The CDR3 loop is CAIRDGGSGNTIYF. The DNA for the CDR3 is TGTGCCATTCGGGACGGCGGCTCTGGAAACACCATATATTTT.

This clonotype was picked up a small number of times. CDR3 region: CASSPQLGQGMRAGETQYF. For the CDR3, the DNA is TGTGCCAGCAGCCCGCAATTGGGACAAGGAATGCGAGCAGGAGAGACCCAGTACTTC. The chain combines TRBV7-9 with TRBJ2-5; possibly TRBD1 for D (6 bases). Germline assignment: CDR1 SEHNR and CDR2 FQNEAQ (reference sequence). Trimming left V 5 bases short and J 4 bases short, with 29 bases between. This CDR3 has 19 residues.

Turning to this clonotype: At one boundary the junction diverges from the germline segment, which might be a read error. The chain recombines TRBV28 with TRBJ2-7; 8 bases are shared with TRBD2. The germline V gene has CDR1 MDHEN and CDR2 SYDVKM. This CDR3 is built from 15 residues. CDR3 amino acids: CASSHGRASSYKQYF. The CDR3, as DNA: TGTGCCAGCAGCCACGGGAGGGCGAGCTCCTACAAGCAGTACTTC.

V and J are TRBV5-1 and TRBJ2-7; D is unclear. CDR3 size: 13 residues. The V gene lost 4 bases and the J gene lost 0 bases, with 8 bases spanning the gap. Germline V gene lookup returns CDR1 SGHRS and CDR2 YFSETQ. CDR3 coding DNA: TGCGCCAGCAGCGAGACCAACTCCTACGAGCAGTACTTC. Encoded protein: CASSETNSYEQYF.

This clonotype was recorded many times. The V call is TRBV28, the J call TRBJ1-1; 9 bases align to TRBD1. Trimming cost V 5 bases and J 5 bases; bases outside gene matches: 9. This CDR3 contains 15 residues. The germline CDR1 and CDR2 sequences are MDHEN and SYDVKM. This chain's CDR3 is CASSITGGAVTEAFF. As DNA, the CDR3 is TGTGCCAGCAGTATCACAGGGGGCGCGGTAACTGAAGCTTTCTTT.

This clonotype was detected many times. The chain links TRBV6-1 to TRBJ1-1, with unresolved D. V was clipped by 7 bases and J by 0 bases, with 12 bases between them. Germline CDR1 MNHNS, CDR2 SASEGT. The CDR3 spans 14 residues. The CDR3 here is CASTYGGMNTEAFF. The CDR3 DNA reads as TGTGCCAGCACCTACGGAGGAATGAACACTGAAGCTTTCTTT.